This entry lists 6 T cell receptor beta chains sequenced from one sample in a study of T-cell memory formation after mild COVID-19. From the 5' RACE reads, TCRdb called clonotypes with MiXCR, one entry per CDR3 protein. The top ten clones hold under 25% of a sample with hundreds of thousands of distinct CDR3 sequences, 16% of them seen once. Sample: PBMCs or a T cell subset sorted from them (not recorded which). The receptors stem from a man aged 18 to 29 who had mild COVID-19 (a few samples of this study predate the infection). Cell type and time point are not known.

The sample holds many counts of this clonotype. This chain connects TRBV12-3 or TRBV12-4 to TRBJ2-2, with no clear D. The V end lost 6 bases, the J end lost 1 base, and 9 bases lay between the germline ends. The CDR3 is made up of 14 amino acids. Here the CDR3 DNA reads TGTGCCAGCAGACGATTTAGGAACACCGGGGAGCTGTTTTTT. Translation gives CASRRFRNTGELFF.

This clonotype came up a few times. The chain joins TRBV6-1 to TRBJ1-2; D unresolved. The germline V gene has CDR1 MNHNS and CDR2 SASEGT. CDR3 length equals 13 residues. Trimming removed 1 base from V and 2 bases from J, with 5 bases in between. CDR3 amino acids: CASSEDGNYGYTF. In DNA, the CDR3 is TGTGCCAGCAGTGAAGACGGAAACTATGGCTACACCTTC.

J is TRBJ2-5 and V is TRBV7-9; 8 nucleotides line up with TRBD1. The CDR3 is 16 amino acids. CDR1 SEHNR and CDR2 FQNEAQ come from the germline V gene (reference sequence). Losses at the gene ends were 6 bases for V and 5 bases for J; bases not matched to a gene: 14. CDR3 amino acids: CASRNNDWTGRETQYF. The CDR3 DNA reads as TGTGCCAGCAGAAACAACGATTGGACAGGGCGGGAGACCCAGTACTTC. The whole variable domain, remainder taken from reference TRBV7-9 and TRBJ2-5, is DTGVSQNPRHKITKRGQNVTFRCDPISEHNRLYWYRQTLGQGPEFLTYFQNEAQLEKSRLLSDRFSAERPKGSFSTLEIQRTEQGDSAMYLCASRNNDWTGRETQYFGPGTRLLVL.

The chain carries TRBV7-2 and TRBJ1-2, with a weak D call TRBD1 (6 bases). The germline CDR1 and CDR2 sequences are SGHTA and FQGNSA. Trimming shortened V by 8 bases and J by 8 bases, and 12 bases separated the two germline ends. The CDR3 runs to 11 residues. Here the CDR3 reads CASPGVGGYTF. The CDR3 DNA sequence: TGTGCCAGCCCAGGGGTGGGGGGCTACACCTTC.

In this sample, this clonotype turned up a few times. CDR3 nucleotide sequence: TGTGCCAGCAGCTTGCTCAGGGGCGAGCAGTACTTC. Its protein is CASSLLRGEQYF. The gene calls are TRBV5-5 and TRBJ2-7, with TRBD1 as a possible D gene (6 bases). The V gene's germline CDR1 is SGHKS and CDR2 YYEKEE (reference sequence). The CDR3 contains 12 residues. The V end was cut by 1 base, the J end by 6 bases, with 8 bases between.

The rearrangement uses TRBV7-2 and TRBJ2-7, with 7 bases matching TRBD2. Germline V gene data show CDR1 as SGHTA and CDR2 as FQGNSA. The CDR3 is made up of 14 amino acids. Written as DNA, the CDR3 is TGTGCCAGCAGCCTAGCGGCCAGGTCCTACGAGCAGTACGTC. As protein: CASSLAARSYEQYV.